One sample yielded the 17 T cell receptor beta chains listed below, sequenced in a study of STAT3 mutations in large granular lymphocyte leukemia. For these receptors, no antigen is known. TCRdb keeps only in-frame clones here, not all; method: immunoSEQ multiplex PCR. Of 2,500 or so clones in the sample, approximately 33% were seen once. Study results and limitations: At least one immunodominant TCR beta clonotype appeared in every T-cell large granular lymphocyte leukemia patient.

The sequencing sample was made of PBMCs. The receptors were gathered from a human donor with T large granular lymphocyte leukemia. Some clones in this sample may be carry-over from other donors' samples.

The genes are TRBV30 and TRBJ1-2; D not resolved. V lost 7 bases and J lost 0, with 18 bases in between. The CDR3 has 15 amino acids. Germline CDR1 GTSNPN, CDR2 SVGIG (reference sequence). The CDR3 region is CASFSWASANYGYTF. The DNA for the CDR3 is TGTGCCTCTTTTTCTTGGGCCTCAGCTAACTATGGCTACACCTTC. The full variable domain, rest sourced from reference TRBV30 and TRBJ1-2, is SQTIHQWPATLVQPVGSPLSLECTVEGTSNPNLYWYRQAAGRGLQLLFYSVGIGQISSEVPQNLSASRPQDRQFILSSKKLLLSDSGFYLCASFSWASANYGYTFGSGTRLTVV.

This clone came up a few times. DNA for the CDR3: TGCGCCAGCAGCCAAGATCTAGGGGGGTTTGGACAGCCCCAGCATTTT. Its translation: CASSQDLGGFGQPQHF. The chain links TRBV4-1 to TRBJ1-5, with D possibly being TRBD1 (6 bases). CDR1 MGHRA and CDR2 YSYEKL come from the germline V gene. This CDR3 comprises 16 residues. Trimming removed 0 bases from V and 7 bases from J, with 16 bases in between.

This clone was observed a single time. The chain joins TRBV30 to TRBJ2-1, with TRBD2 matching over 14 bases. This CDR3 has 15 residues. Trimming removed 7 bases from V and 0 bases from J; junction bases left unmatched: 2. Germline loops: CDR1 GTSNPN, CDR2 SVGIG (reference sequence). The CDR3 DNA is TGTGCCTTCGGGACTAGCGGGAGCTCCTACAATGAGCAGTTCTTC. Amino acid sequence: CAFGTSGSSYNEQFF.

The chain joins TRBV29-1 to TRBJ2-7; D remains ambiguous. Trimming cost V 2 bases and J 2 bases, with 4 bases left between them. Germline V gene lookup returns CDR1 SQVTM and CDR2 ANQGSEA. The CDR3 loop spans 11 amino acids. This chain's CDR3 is CSVEQAYEQYF. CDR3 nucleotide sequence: TGCAGCGTTGAACAGGCCTACGAGCAGTACTTC.

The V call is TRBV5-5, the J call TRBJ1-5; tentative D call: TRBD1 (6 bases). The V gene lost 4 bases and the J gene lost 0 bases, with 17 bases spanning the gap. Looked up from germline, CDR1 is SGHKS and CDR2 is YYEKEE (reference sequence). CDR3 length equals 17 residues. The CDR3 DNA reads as TGTGCCAGCAGCATAGAGGGGGGACCTTATAGCAATCAGCCCCAGCATTTT. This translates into CASSIEGGPYSNQPQHF. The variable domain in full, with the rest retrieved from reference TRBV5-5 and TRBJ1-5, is DAGVTQSPTHLIKTRGQQVTLRCSPISGHKSVSWYQQVLGQGPQFIFQYYEKEERGRGNFPDRFSARQFPNYSSELNVNALLLGDSALYLCASSIEGGPYSNQPQHFGDGTRLSIL.

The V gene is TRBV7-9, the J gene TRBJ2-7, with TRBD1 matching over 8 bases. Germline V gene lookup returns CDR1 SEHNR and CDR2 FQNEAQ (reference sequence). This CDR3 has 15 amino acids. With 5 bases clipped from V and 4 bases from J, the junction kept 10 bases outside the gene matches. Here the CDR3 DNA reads TGTGCCAGCAGCCCTAGGACAGGGAAGGGGTACGAGCAGTACTTC. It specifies CASSPRTGKGYEQYF.

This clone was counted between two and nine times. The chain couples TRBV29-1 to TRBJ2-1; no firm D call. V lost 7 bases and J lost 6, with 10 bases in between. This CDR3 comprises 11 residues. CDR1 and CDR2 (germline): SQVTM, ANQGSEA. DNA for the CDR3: TGCAGCGCCGCTAGAGGCAATGAGCAGTTCTTC. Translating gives CSAARGNEQFF.

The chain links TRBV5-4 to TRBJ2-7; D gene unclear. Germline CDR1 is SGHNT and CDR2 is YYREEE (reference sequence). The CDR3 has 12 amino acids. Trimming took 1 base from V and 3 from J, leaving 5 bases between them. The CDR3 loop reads CASSLPNYEQYF. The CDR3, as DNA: TGTGCCAGCAGCTTGCCCAACTACGAGCAGTACTTC.

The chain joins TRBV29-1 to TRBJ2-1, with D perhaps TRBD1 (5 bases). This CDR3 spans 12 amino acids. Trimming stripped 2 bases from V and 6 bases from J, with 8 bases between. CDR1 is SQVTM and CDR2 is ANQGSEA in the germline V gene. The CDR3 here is CSVEIQGNEQFF. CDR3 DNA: TGCAGCGTTGAAATCCAGGGCAATGAGCAGTTCTTC.

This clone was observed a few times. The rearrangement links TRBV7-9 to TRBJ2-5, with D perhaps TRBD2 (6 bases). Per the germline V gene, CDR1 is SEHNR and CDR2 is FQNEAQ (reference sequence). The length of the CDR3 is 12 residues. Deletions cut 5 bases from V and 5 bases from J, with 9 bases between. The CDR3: CASSGSGETQYF. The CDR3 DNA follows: TGTGCCAGCAGCGGGAGCGGGGAGACCCAGTACTTC.

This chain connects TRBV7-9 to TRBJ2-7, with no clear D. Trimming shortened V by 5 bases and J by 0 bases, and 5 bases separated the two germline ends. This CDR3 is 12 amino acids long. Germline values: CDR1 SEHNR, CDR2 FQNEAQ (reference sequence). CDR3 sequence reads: CASSKSSYEQYF. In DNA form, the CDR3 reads TGTGCCAGCAGCAAGTCCTCCTACGAGCAGTACTTC.

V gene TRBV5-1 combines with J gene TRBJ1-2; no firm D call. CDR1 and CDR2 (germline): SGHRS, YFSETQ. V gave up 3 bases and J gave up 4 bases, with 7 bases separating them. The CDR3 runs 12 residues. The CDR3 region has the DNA TGCGCCAGCAGCTACTCTGTCTATGGCTACACCTTC. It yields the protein CASSYSVYGYTF.

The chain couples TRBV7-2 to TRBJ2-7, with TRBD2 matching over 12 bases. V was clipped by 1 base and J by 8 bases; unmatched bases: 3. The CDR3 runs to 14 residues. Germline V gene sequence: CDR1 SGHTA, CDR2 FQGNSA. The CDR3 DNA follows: TGTGCCAGCAGCTTAGTGACTAGCGGGAGTAAGCAGTACTTC. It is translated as CASSLVTSGSKQYF.

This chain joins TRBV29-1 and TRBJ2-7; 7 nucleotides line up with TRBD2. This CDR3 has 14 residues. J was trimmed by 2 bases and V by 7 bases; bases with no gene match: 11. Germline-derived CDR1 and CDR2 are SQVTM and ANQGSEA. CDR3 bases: TGCAGCGCCCGCGGGGAGGGTGGGACCTACGAGCAGTACTTC. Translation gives CSARGEGGTYEQYF.

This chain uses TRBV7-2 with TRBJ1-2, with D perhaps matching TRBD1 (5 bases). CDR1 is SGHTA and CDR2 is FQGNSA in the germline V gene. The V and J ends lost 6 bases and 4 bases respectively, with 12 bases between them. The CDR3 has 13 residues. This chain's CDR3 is CASRLRGTYGYTF. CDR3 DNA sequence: TGTGCCAGCAGGTTAAGGGGCACCTATGGCTACACCTTC.

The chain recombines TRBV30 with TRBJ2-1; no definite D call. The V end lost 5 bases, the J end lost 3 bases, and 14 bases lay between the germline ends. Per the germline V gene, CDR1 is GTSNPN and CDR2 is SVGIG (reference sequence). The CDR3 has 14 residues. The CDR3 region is CAWDKGTDYNEQFF. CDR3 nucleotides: TGTGCCTGGGATAAGGGTACCGACTACAATGAGCAGTTCTTC.

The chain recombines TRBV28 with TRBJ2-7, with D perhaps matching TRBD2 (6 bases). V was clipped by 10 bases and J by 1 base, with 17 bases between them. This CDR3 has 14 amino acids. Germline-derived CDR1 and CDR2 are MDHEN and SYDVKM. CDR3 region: CATRWQAGSYEQYF. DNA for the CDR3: TGTGCCACCAGATGGCAGGCGGGATCCTACGAGCAGTACTTC.